Below, 13 T cell receptor beta chains from the same sample are listed, as sequenced in a study of PD-1 blockade in classical Hodgkin lymphoma. Brentuximab vedotin exposure varied among the patients, all of whom had relapsed after autologous stem cell transplantation. The assay was immunoSEQ multiplex PCR, and TCRdb's table has in-frame clones only and misses some. The sample carries around 99,000 clones, around 81% recorded once. Sequencing used peripheral blood mononuclear cells (PBMCs), obtained before the second cycle of nivolumab. Receptors were obtained from a human donor with classical Hodgkin lymphoma.

The chain carries TRBV5-5 and TRBJ1-4, with TRBD1 matching 12 bases. Trimming at V came to 3 bases and at J to 3 bases, leaving 6 bases not matched to a gene. The CDR3 consists of 17 residues. The germline gives CDR1 SGHKS, CDR2 YYEKEE (reference sequence). The CDR3 here is CASSSGQGAWANEKLFF. In nucleotides, the CDR3 is TGTGCCAGCAGCTCGGGACAGGGGGCGTGGGCTAATGAAAAACTGTTTTTT.

V is TRBV7-2 and J is TRBJ1-1; D unclear. This CDR3 is built from 15 residues. Germline V gene data show CDR1 as SGHTA and CDR2 as FQGNSA. V lost 1 base and J lost 4, with 13 bases in between. Here the CDR3 reads CASSLGPSRGTEAFF. Here the CDR3 DNA reads TGTGCCAGCAGCTTAGGCCCTTCAAGAGGCACTGAAGCTTTCTTT.

The CDR3 DNA sequence: TGTGCCAGCAGCCAAGGACGGGGAGGGCTCTATGGCTACACCTTC. Its protein product is CASSQGRGGLYGYTF. The gene calls are TRBV14 and TRBJ1-2, with D unresolved. CDR1 is SGHDN and CDR2 is FVKESK in the germline V gene. CDR3 length: 15 amino acids. The V end was cut by 1 base, the J end by 4 bases, with 13 bases between.

This chain links TRBV15 with TRBJ1-5; TRBD1 might be the D (5 bases). Looked up from germline, CDR1 is LNHNV and CDR2 is YYDKDF (reference sequence). The CDR3 sequence is 14 residues long. Between the trimmed V and J ends, which lost 5 bases and 7 bases, there was a span of 15 bases. This CDR3 is CATSSRTPGQPQHF. CDR3 DNA sequence: TGTGCCACCAGCTCCCGAACCCCAGGGCAGCCCCAGCATTTT.

The CDR3 reads CASSSRNSNQPQHF. As DNA, the CDR3 is TGTGCCAGCAGCTCCCGGAATAGCAATCAGCCCCAGCATTTT. The J gene is TRBJ1-5, the V gene TRBV9; unclear D gene. There are 14 residues in the CDR3. V gave up 4 bases and J gave up 0 bases, with 8 bases separating them. In germline, CDR1 is SGDLS, CDR2 YYNGEE. Based on the CDR3 plus reference TRBV9 and TRBJ1-5, the full variable domain is DSGVTQTPKHLITATGQRVTLRCSPRSGDLSVYWYQQSLDQGLQFLIQYYNGEERAKGNILERFSAQQFPDLHSELNLSSLELGDSALYFCASSSRNSNQPQHFGDGTRLSIL.

This sequence joins TRBV18 and TRBJ2-7; 10 nucleotides agree with TRBD2. J lost 2 bases, V lost 4 bases, and 5 bases had no gene match. The CDR3 runs 15 residues. Germline V lookup: CDR1 KGHSH, CDR2 LQKENI. The CDR3 nucleotides read TGTGCCAGCTCACTAGCGGGAGGATTGGCCTACGAGCAGTACTTC. Protein product: CASSLAGGLAYEQYF.

This clone was seen a handful of times. The genes are TRBV9 and TRBJ2-1; 8 bases line up with TRBD2. This CDR3 comprises 15 residues. Looked up from germline, CDR1 is SGDLS and CDR2 is YYNGEE. V shed 2 bases, J shed 4 bases, and the junction held 5 bases outside the gene matches. The CDR3 DNA sequence: TGTGCCAGCAGCGTTAATAGCGGGACTTACAATGAGCAGTTCTTC. Residues: CASSVNSGTYNEQFF.

The V call is TRBV6-5, the J call TRBJ2-2, with TRBD1 identical over 9 bases. CDR1 and CDR2 (germline): MNHEY, SVGAGI. This CDR3 has 15 residues. The ends lost 2 bases at V and 10 bases at J; junction bases unmatched: 8. The CDR3: CASSYAGTGNEELFF. For the CDR3, the DNA is TGTGCCAGCAGTTACGCCGGGACAGGGAATGAGGAGCTGTTTTTT.

The chain recombines TRBV2 with TRBJ2-7; no firm D call. The CDR3 spans 11 residues. V was shortened by 4 bases and J by 5 bases, with 6 bases between the two germline ends. Looked up from germline, CDR1 is SNHLY and CDR2 is FYNNEI. This CDR3 reads CASSVLNEQYF. The CDR3 DNA reads TGTGCCAGCAGTGTACTTAACGAGCAGTACTTC.

This clone was counted a few times. The chain is built from TRBV7-9 and TRBJ1-5, with D tentatively TRBD1 (5 bases). Trimming took 1 base from V and 9 from J, leaving 16 bases between them. CDR1 and CDR2 (germline): SEHNR, FQNEAQ (reference sequence). The CDR3 has 15 residues. The CDR3 region has the DNA TGTGCCAGCAGCTTAGATGGGACCCGATCAGGGCCCCAGCATTTT. Its translation: CASSLDGTRSGPQHF.

The rearrangement links TRBV27 to TRBJ1-2, with D perhaps matching TRBD1 (5 bases). Trimming stripped 4 bases from V and 8 bases from J, with 17 bases between. Germline CDR1 MNHEY, CDR2 SMNVEV (reference sequence). This CDR3 region has 14 residues. CDR3 nucleotides: TGTGCCAGCAGTTCTGCAGGGCCCTCGGGGGGCTACACCTTC. Its translation: CASSSAGPSGGYTF.

The chain's CDR3 is CASSLVHQNEQFF. The DNA for the CDR3 is TGTGCCAGCAGCTTGGTGCACCAAAATGAGCAGTTCTTC. J is TRBJ2-1 and V is TRBV7-6; D gene uncertain. Germline CDR1 SGHVS, CDR2 FNYEAQ. CDR3 length equals 13 residues. The germline V and J ends were trimmed by 3 bases and 7 bases, with 10 bases remaining between them.

J is TRBJ1-1 and V is TRBV11-2; D possibly corresponds to TRBD1 (5 bases). With 0 bases removed from V and 6 bases from J, the gap between germline ends came to 14 bases. The CDR3 consists of 15 residues. CDR1 is SGHAT and CDR2 is FQNNGV in the germline V gene. The CDR3 here is CASSLDGGDGAEAFF. CDR3 coding DNA: TGTGCCAGCAGCTTAGATGGGGGTGATGGGGCTGAAGCTTTCTTT.